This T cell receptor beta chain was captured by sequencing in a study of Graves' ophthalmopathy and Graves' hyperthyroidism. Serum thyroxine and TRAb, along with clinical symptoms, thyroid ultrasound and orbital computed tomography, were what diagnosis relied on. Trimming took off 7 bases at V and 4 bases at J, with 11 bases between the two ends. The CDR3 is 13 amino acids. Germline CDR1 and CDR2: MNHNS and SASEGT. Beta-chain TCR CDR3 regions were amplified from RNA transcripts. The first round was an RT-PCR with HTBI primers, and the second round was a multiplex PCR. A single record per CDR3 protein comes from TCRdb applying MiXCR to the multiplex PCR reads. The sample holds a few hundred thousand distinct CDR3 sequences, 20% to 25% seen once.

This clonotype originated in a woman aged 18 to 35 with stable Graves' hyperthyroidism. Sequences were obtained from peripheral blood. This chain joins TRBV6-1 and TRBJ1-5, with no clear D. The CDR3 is CASTPAPNQPQHF. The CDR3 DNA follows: TGTGCCAGCACTCCGGCACCTAATCAGCCCCAGCATTTT.